This T cell receptor beta chain was sequenced during a study of CD8 T cells in Susac syndrome. CD8+ and CD4+ T cells from blood underwent TCR beta sequencing. The patients serving as multiple sclerosis controls were treatment-naive. They had stable or active relapsing-remitting disease and fulfilled revised McDonald criteria. Random hexamers were used to reverse transcribe the RNA input (roughly 0.5 to 1 ug). Amplification of TCR beta CDR3 spanned 54 Vbeta and 13 Jbeta via immunoSEQ multiplex PCR. TCRdb re-called the immunoSEQ multiplex PCR reads through MiXCR, storing one row per CDR3 protein. The table includes about 250,000 distinct CDR3 sequences, about 93% detected once. The sequenced sample was CD4+ T cells from PBMCs. This receptor was obtained from a human donor with multiple sclerosis.

CDR3 coding DNA: TGCGCCAGCAGTCAGGGGATCATGAACACTGAAGCTTTCTTT. This encodes CASSQGIMNTEAFF. The V and J genes are TRBV5-1 and TRBJ1-1; D is perhaps TRBD1 (6 bases). Germline V gene data show CDR1 as SGHRS and CDR2 as YFSETQ. With 5 bases removed from V and 0 bases from J, the gap between germline ends came to 11 bases. This CDR3 is 14 amino acids long.